This T cell receptor beta chain was profiled in a study of blood T cells in healthy people across ages (dated by TCRdb to about 2015). Some background on the complete study: In model experiments, template switching captured about one uniquely barcoded TCR beta cDNA molecule for every two T cells. For two donors (one aged 18 to 30 and one aged 80 or older), the study analyzed two additional independent replicas of 1 million unique cDNA reads from the same blood draw. To avoid experimental bias, donors of different ages were randomly spread across the sequencing lanes. Using deep sequencing normalized with unique cDNA molecular identifiers, the study measured how TCR beta repertoire diversity changes with age. Donors were grouped into four age groups: young (average roughly 15 years), middle-aged (around 39), aged (about 60) and long-lived (around 80). Broader findings and caveats from the paper: Estimates of total diversity from one million sequenced T cells were regarded as lower bounds and underestimates. As age increased, observed TCR beta diversity per million T cells dropped in a roughly linear way, and a significant reduction was already evident by age 40. Observed TCR beta diversity correlated strongly with the percentage of naive T cells measured by flow cytometry. Compared with the aged group, the long-lived group had more naive CD4+ T cells, fewer expanded clones and increased TCR diversity, suggesting age selection. The CMV infection status of donors was not known, potentially confounding age-related changes in expanded clonotypes. Because profiling used bulk unsorted PBMCs, naive and antigen-experienced compartments could not be compared conclusively.

The donors were around 39 Caucasian individuals from Russia, aged roughly 6 to 95 years, who were systemically healthy. About 9.8 milliliters of peripheral blood were drawn from each donor into EDTA-treated Vacutainer tubes. Ficoll-Paque density-gradient centrifugation was used to isolate PBMCs, with at least 7 million per sample. Trizol reagent was used to extract total RNA from PBMCs, with at least 6 micrograms per sample. Naive CD45RAhigh/CD27high T cell percentages were measured by flow cytometry on a PBMC aliquot from every donor. As encoded in the germline V gene, CDR1 is LGHNA while CDR2 is YSLEER. V is cut by 1 base and J by 11 bases, and the space between the germline ends is 14 bases. Taken from cysteine to phenylalanine, the CDR3 has 13 residues. The sequence is cut down to CDR3 DNA, 39 bases in frame from base 1. Libraries were constructed by 5' RACE. Reads for this sample came from an Illumina HiSeq 2500. The second PCR ran for roughly 7 to 11 cycles and used a J-beta primer mix along with a sample-barcoded 5' primer. Each TCR beta cDNA molecule received a unique molecular identifier from a template-switch 5' adaptor carrying 12 random nucleotides. Each sample yielded at least 2.5 million CDR3-containing paired-end reads. First-strand cDNA synthesis was performed from all RNA using the Mint cDNA synthesis kit, with priming by a TRBC-specific oligonucleotide. All cDNA was treated with uracil-DNA glycosylase and then went through a first 18-cycle PCR with the universal primers M1SS and BC2_uni_R. The original methods were these. For normalization, 1 million high-quality reads were randomly selected from each sample, with every read carrying a distinct molecular identifier. Instead of being binned into consensus sequences, reads with shared molecular identifiers were discarded. MiTCR, run with a Q25 quality threshold and the strictest error-elimination algorithm, handled CDR3 identification, clonotype clustering and error correction. A nonparametric unseen species model with Euler transformation was used to estimate a lower bound on total TCR beta diversity. TCRdb took the public reads, trimmed them with fastp at Q25, ran MiXCR for clone calling and kept in-frame beta chains. Each CDR3 protein gets just one entry, which takes the most common genes and DNA from the rows behind it. None of the V and J calls come from the authors' own analysis; TCRdb made them. In all, the sample holds around 1,700,000 distinct CDR3 sequences, and roughly 30% of those were seen once. Clones ranked in the top ten supply 7.7% of the sample.

About this clonotype itself: There is no known antigen for this receptor. No quality values exist for individual bases; no much larger clone is one base distant.

This TCR was recovered from a woman aged 25-40 years in good health. Recombination joined TRBV4-3 with TRBJ2-5, with the D gene too uncertain to name. Sequencing was performed on blood. For the CDR3, the sequence is CASSQGPVLEQYF. The sequenced DNA is TGCGCCAGCAGCCAAGGGCCCGTACTGGAACAGTACTTC.